This TCR beta chain was sequenced in a study of early T cells in non-severe SARS-CoV-2 infection. Study-wide background: Bulk RNA from unsorted whole blood was sequenced; chains were unpaired. Findings of the study overall: VDJdb-based matching was biased toward anti-spike CD8 responses and missed private and CD4 specificities.

Germline assignment: CDR1 LNHDA and CDR2 SQIVND (reference sequence). CDR3 length: 14 amino acids. V was clipped by 6 bases and J by 2 bases, with 12 bases between them. Unique molecular identifier tags were affixed to discrete cDNA molecules. TCRdb re-derived calls from the 5' RACE reads in MiXCR, one entry per CDR3 protein. This table has about 62,000 distinct CDR3 sequences, 7.5% to 10% appearing once. This clonotype was counted ten times or more. The antigen remains unidentified. The receptor was isolated from an adult who was a healthcare worker with PCR-confirmed SARS-CoV-2 infection or an uninfected control (not recorded which). The chain uses TRBV19 and TRBJ2-3; D uncertain. Sequenced material: whole blood. CDR3 sequence reads: CASSTNFNTDTQYF. DNA of the CDR3: TGTGCCAGTAGCACCAACTTCAACACAGATACGCAGTATTTT. Supplemented by reference TRBV19 and TRBJ2-3, the full variable domain reads DGGITQSPKYLFRKEGQNVTLSCEQNLNHDAMYWYRQDPGQGLRLIYYSQIVNDFQKGDIAEGYSVSREKKESFPLTVTSAQKNPTAFYLCASSTNFNTDTQYFGPGTRLTVL.